Listed here are 2 T cell receptor beta chains from one sample, sequenced in a study of T cell responses to AZD1222 COVID-19 vaccine. Libraries were prepared by immunoSEQ multiplex PCR; TCRdb keeps only in-frame clonotypes and omits some of them. The table has 100,000 to 120,000 clones, roughly 89% seen once. The input for sequencing was peripheral blood, taken 28 days after the second AZD1222 dose. The origin of the receptors is an adult who received the AZD1222 COVID-19 vaccine.

This chain connects TRBV27 to TRBJ1-4; TRBD1 is a possible D gene (5 bases). The V gene lost 3 bases and the J gene lost 7 bases, with 12 bases spanning the gap. The V gene's germline CDR1 is MNHEY and CDR2 SMNVEV (reference sequence). This CDR3 is 14 amino acids long. The CDR3 loop is CASSFAGQGEKLFF. DNA for the CDR3: TGTGCCAGCAGTTTCGCGGGGCAGGGTGAAAAACTGTTTTTT.

This sequence joins TRBV3-1 (or the pseudogene TRBV3-2) and TRBJ2-3; 16 bases agree with TRBD2. V lost 5 bases to trimming and J lost 8 bases; unmatched junction nucleotides: 16. Germline V gives CDR1 LGHDT, CDR2 YNNKEL (reference sequence). This CDR3 comprises 19 residues. The CDR3 nucleotides are TGTGCCAGCAGCGGGACTAGCGGGGGGGCTAATCATTGGCGAGGTACGCAGTATTTT. This codes for CASSGTSGGANHWRGTQYF.